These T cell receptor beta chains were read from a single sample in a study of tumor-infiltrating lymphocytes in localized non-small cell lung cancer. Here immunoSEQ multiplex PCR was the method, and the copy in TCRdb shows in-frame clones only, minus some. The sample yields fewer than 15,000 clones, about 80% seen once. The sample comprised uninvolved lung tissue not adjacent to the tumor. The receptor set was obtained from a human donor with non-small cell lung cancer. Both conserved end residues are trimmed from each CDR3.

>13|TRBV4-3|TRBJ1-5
ASSQDSSYNQPQH
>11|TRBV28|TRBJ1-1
ASHVRGTTEAF
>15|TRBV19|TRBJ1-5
ASKLGGPGQSNQPQH
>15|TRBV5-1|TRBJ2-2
ASKSGTGTGATGELF
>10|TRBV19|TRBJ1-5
ASLGRQQPQH
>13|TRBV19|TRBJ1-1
ASTRGTAMNTEAF
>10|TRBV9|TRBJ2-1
ASSLADNEQF
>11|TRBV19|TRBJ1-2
ASSLYGGYGYT
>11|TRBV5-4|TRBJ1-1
ASSPDSNPEAF
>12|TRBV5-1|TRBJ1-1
ASSQNRGNTEAF
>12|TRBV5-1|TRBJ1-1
ASSSSTGDTEAF
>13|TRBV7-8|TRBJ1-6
ASSLDRPMNSPLH
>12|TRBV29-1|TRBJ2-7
SVATGGNVHEQY
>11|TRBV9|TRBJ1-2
ASSPQGTKGYT
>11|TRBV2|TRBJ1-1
ASSFQPNTEAF
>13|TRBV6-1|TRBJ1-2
ASSEKAAGSYGYT
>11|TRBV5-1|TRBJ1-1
ASSRGDRDHAF
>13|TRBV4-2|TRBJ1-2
ASSQGDRENWGYT
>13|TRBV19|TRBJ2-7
ASSIDSQSSYEQY
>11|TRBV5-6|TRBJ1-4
ASSGGTPEKLF
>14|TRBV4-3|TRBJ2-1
ASSQVTYRDNNEQF
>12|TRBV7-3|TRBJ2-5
ASSPTGLQETQY
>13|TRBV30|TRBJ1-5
AWSVQGWSNQPQH
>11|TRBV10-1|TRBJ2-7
ASSRGGNEEQY
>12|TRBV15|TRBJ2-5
ATSRDPRQETQY
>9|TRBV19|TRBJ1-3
ASTIANTIY
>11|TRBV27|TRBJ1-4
ASGNRGGGKLF
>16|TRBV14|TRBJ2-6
ASSQLGQGWTGANVLT
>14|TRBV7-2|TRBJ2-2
ASSPFGRQNTGELF
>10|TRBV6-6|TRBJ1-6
ASSLSSRALH
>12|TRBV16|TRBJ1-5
ASLGVAGYQPQH
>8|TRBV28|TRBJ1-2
ASSNYGYT
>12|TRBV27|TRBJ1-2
ASSASTGISGYT
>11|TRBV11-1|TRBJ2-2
ASSFEGTGELF
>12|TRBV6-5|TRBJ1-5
ASRSVGRNQPQH
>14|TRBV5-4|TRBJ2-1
ASSYSRQVAYNEQF
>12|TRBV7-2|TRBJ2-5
ASSLRTGQETQY
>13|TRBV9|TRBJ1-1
ASSPQGIMDTEAF
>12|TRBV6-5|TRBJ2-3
ASRAPGLTDTQY
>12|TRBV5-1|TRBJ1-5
ASAPWGSGQPQH
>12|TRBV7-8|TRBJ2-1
ASSSGTIGNEQF
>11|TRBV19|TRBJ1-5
ASSMGRDQPQH
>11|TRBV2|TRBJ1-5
ASTRGQGQPQH
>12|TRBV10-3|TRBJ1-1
ASRAGQGFTEAF
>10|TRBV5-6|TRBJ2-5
ASSLVGETQY
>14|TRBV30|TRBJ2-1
AWGLTGTSGYNEQF
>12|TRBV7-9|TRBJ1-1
ASRGGGGNTEAF
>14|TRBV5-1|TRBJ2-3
ASSLGTSGGADTQY
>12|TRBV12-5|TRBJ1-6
ASAPGQGDSPLH